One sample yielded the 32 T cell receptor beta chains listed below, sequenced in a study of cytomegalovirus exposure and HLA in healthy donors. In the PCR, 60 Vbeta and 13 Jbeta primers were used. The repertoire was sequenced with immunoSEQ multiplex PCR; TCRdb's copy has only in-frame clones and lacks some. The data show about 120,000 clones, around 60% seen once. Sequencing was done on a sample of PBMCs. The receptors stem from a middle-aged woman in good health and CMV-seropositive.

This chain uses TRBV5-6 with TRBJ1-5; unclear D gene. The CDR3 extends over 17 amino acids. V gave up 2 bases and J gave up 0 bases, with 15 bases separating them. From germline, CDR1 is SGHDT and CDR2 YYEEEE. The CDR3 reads CASSLSWQANSNQPQHF. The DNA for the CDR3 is TGTGCCAGCAGCTTATCGTGGCAGGCTAATAGCAATCAGCCCCAGCATTTT.

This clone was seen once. Here the CDR3 DNA reads TGTGCCAGCAGCTTAGCGGGACTGATTTCCTACGAGCAGTACTTC. Translation gives CASSLAGLISYEQYF. This chain uses TRBV7-9 with TRBJ2-7; weak D call: TRBD2 (6 bases). The V gene lost 0 bases and the J gene lost 1 base, with 10 bases spanning the gap. CDR1 is SEHNR and CDR2 is FQNEAQ in the germline V gene (reference sequence). This CDR3 region has 15 residues.

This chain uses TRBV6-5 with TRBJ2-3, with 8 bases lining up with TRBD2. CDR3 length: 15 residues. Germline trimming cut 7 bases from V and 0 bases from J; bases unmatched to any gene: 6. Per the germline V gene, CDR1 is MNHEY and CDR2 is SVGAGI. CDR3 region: CASKAPSGSTDTQYF. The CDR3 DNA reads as TGTGCCAGCAAGGCGCCTAGCGGGAGCACAGATACGCAGTATTTT.

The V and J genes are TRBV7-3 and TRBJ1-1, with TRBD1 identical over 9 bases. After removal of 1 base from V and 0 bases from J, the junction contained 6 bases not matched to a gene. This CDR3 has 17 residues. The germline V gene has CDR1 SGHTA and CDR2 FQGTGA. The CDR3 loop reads CASSLRTGADMNTEAFF. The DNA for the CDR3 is TGTGCCAGCAGCTTAAGGACAGGGGCAGACATGAACACTGAAGCTTTCTTT.

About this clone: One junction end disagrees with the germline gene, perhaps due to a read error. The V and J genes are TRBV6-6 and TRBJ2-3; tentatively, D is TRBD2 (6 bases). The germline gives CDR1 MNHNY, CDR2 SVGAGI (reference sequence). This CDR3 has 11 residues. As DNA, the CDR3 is TGTGCCAGCAGTTACCCGGGGGAATGGCATTTT. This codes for CASSYPGEWHF.

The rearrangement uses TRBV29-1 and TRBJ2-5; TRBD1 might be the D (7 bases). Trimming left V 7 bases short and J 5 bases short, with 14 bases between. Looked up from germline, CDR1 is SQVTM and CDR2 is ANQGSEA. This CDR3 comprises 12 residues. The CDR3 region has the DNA TGCAGCGAAAGGACAGGAGGGGAGACCCAGTACTTC. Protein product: CSERTGGETQYF. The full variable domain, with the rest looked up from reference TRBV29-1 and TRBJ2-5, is SAVISQKPSRDICQRGTSLTIQCQVDSQVTMMFWYRQQPGQSLTLIATANQGSEATYESGFVIDKFPISRPNLTFSTLTVSNMSPEDSSIYLCSERTGGETQYFGPGTRLLVL.

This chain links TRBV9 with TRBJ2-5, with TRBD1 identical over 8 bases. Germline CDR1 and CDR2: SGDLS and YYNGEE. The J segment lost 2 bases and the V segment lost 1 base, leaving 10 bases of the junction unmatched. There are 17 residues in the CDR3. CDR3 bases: TGTGCCAGCAGCGTAAGCCCGGGGACAGGTTATCAAGAGACCCAGTACTTC. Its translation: CASSVSPGTGYQETQYF.

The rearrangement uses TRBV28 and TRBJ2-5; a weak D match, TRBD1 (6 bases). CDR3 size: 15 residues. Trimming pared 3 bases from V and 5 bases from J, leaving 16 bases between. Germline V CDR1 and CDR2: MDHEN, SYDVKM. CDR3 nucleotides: TGTGCCAGCAGTTTTCGGGCTAGCCAGGGGGAGACCCAGTACTTC. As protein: CASSFRASQGETQYF.

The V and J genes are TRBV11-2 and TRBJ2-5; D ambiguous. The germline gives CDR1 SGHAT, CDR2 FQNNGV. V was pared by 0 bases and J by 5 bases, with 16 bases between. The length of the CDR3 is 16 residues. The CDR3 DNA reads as TGTGCCAGCAGCTTAGATCTTGGTCAGGATTGGGAGACCCAGTACTTC. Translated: CASSLDLGQDWETQYF.

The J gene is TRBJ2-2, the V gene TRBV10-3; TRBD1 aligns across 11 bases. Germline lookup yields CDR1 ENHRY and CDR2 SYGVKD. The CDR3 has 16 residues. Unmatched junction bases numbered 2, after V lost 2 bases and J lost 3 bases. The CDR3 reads CAISEGDRGDTGELFF. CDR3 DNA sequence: TGTGCCATCAGTGAGGGGGACAGGGGGGACACCGGGGAGCTGTTTTTT.

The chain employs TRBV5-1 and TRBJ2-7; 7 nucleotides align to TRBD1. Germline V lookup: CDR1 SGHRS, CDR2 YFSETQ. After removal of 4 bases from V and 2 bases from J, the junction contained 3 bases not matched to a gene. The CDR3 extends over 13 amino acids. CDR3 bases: TGCGCCAGCAGCCCGGGACAGCCCTACGAGCAGTACTTC. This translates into CASSPGQPYEQYF.

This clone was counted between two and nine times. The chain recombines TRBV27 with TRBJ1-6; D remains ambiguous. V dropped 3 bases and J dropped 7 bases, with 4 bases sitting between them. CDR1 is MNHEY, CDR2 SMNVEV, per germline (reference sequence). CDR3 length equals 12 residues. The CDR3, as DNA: TGTGCCAGCAGTTTCGGGAATTCACCCCTCCACTTT. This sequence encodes CASSFGNSPLHF.

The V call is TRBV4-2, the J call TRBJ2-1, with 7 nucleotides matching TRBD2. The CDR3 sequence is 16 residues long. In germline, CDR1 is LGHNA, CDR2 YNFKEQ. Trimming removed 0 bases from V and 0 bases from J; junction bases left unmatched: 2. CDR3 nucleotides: TGTGCCAGCAGCCAAGAGCAGCGGGACTCCTACAATGAGCAGTTCTTC. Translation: CASSQEQRDSYNEQFF.

The CDR3 sequence is CASSVTGVGYGYTF. In DNA form, the CDR3 reads TGTGCCAGCAGCGTGACAGGGGTTGGCTATGGCTACACCTTC. V is TRBV7-9 and J is TRBJ1-2; TRBD1 aligns across 8 bases. With 5 bases clipped from V and 4 bases from J, the junction kept 6 bases outside the gene matches. The germline V gene has CDR1 SEHNR and CDR2 FQNEAQ (reference sequence). The CDR3 covers 14 residues.

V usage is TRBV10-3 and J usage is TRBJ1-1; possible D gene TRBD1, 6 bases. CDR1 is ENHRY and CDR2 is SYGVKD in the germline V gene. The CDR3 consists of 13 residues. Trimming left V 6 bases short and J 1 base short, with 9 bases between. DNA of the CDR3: TGTGCCATCAGGGGCAGGGGGAACACTGAAGCTTTCTTT. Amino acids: CAIRGRGNTEAFF.

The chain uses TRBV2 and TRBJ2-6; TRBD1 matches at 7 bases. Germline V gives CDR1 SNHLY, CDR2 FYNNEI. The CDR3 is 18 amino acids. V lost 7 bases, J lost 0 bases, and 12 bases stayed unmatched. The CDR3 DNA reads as TGTGCCAGCACTTCCAGGGGGTCTTTGGACTCTGGGGCCAACGTCCTGACTTTC. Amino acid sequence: CASTSRGSLDSGANVLTF.

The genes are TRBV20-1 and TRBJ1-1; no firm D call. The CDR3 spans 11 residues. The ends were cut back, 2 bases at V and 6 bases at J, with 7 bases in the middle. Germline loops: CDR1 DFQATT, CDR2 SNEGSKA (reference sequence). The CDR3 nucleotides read TGCAGTGCTAGACATGCGGCTGAAGCTTTCTTT. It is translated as CSARHAAEAFF.

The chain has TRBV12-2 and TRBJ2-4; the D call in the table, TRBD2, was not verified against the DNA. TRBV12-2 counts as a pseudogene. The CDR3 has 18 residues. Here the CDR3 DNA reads TGTGCAAGTCGCTCCGGGACTAGCGGATATTTAGCCAAAAACATTCAGTACTTC. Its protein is CASRSGTSGYLAKNIQYF.

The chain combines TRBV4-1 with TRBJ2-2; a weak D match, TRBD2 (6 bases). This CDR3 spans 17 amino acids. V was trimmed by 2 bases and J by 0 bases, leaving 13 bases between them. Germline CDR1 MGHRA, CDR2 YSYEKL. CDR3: CASSQPGEDANTGELFF. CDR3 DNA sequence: TGCGCCAGCAGCCAACCGGGGGAGGACGCGAACACCGGGGAGCTGTTTTTT.

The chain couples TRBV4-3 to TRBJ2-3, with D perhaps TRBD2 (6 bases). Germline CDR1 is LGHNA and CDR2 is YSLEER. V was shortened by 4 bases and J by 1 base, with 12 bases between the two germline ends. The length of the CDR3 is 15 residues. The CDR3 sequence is CASSPSSERTDTQYF. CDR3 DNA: TGCGCCAGCAGCCCCTCTAGCGAACGCACAGATACGCAGTATTTT.

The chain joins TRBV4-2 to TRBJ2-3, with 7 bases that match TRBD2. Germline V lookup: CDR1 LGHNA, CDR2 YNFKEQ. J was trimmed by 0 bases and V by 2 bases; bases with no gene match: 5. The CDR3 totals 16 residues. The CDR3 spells CASSQQERESTDTQYF. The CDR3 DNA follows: TGTGCCAGCAGCCAACAGGAGCGGGAAAGCACAGATACGCAGTATTTT.

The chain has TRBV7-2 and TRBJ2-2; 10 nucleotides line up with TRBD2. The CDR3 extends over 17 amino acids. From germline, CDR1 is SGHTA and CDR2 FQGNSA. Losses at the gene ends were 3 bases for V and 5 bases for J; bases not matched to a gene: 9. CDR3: CASSLTSGRAGTGELFF. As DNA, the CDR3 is TGTGCCAGCAGCTTGACGAGCGGGAGGGCCGGAACCGGGGAGCTGTTTTTT.

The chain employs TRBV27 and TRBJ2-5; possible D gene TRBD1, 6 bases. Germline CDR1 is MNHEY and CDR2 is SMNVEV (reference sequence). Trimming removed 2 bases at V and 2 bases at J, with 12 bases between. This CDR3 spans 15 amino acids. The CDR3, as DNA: TGTGCCAGCAGTTTAGAGCAGGGGAGACAAGAGACCCAGTACTTC. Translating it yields CASSLEQGRQETQYF.

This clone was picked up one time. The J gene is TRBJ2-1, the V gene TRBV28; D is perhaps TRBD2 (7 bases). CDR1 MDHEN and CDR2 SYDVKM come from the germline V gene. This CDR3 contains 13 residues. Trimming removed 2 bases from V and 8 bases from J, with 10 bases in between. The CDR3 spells CASSLRGGDEQFF. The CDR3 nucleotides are TGTGCCAGCAGTTTACGCGGGGGCGATGAGCAGTTCTTC.

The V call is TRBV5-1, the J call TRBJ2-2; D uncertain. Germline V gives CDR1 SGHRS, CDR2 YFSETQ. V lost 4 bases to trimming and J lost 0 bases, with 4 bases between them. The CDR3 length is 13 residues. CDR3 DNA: TGCGCCAGCAGCCTCCCGAACACCGGGGAGCTGTTTTTT. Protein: CASSLPNTGELFF.

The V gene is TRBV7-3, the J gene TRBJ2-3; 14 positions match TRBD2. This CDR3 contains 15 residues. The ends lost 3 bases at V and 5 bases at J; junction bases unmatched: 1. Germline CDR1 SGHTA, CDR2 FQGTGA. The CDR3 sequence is CASSFGLAGGDTQYF. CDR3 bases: TGTGCCAGCAGCTTCGGACTAGCGGGAGGAGATACGCAGTATTTT.

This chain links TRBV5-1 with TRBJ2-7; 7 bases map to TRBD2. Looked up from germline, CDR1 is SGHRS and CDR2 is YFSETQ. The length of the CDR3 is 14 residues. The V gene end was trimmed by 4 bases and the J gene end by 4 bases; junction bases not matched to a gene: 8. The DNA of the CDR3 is TGCGCCAGCAGCCCGGACGGCGGGAGATACGAGCAGTACTTC. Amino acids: CASSPDGGRYEQYF.

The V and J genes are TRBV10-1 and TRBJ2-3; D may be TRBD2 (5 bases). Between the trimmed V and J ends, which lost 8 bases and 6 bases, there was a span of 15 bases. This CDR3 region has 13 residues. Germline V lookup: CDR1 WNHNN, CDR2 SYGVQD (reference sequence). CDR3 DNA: TGCGCCAGCCTCAGTCGAGCGGCGGATACGCAGTATTTT. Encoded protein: CASLSRAADTQYF.

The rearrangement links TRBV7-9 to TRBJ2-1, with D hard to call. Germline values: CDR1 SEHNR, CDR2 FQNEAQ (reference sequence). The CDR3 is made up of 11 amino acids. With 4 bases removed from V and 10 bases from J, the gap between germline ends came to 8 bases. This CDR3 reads CASSSSLEQFF. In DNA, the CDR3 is TGTGCCAGCAGCTCTTCGCTAGAGCAGTTCTTC.

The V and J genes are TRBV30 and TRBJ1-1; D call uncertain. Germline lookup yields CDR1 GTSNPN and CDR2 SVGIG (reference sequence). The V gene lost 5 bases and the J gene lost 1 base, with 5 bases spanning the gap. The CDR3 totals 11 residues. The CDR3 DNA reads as TGTGCCTGGGAGCGGAACACTGAAGCTTTCTTT. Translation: CAWERNTEAFF.

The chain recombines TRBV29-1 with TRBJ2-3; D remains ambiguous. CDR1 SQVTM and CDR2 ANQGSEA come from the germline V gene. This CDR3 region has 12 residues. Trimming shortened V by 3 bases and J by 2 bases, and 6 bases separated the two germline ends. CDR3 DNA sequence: TGCAGCGTTGATATTATCACAGATACGCAGTATTTT. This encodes CSVDIITDTQYF.

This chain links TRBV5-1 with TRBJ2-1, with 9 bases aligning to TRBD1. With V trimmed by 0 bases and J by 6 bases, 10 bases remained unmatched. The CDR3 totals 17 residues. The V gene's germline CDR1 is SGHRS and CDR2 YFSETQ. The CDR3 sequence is CASSLVDGTGLGNEQFF. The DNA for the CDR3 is TGCGCCAGCAGCTTGGTAGACGGGACAGGGTTGGGCAATGAGCAGTTCTTC.